Each of the 17 T cell receptor beta chains below was sequenced from the same sample in a study of T cell changes during pregnancy in multiple sclerosis. TCRdb keeps only in-frame clones here, not all; method: immunoSEQ multiplex PCR. The sample carries some 80,000 clones, about 95% recorded once. The material sequenced was peripheral blood, taken in the third trimester of pregnancy. The receptors derive from a female donor with multiple sclerosis, enrolled in a pregnancy study.

The V gene is TRBV6-4, the J gene TRBJ2-3; D is possibly TRBD2 (6 bases). Germline CDR1 and CDR2: MRHNA and SNTAGT. The CDR3 loop spans 15 amino acids. V was cut by 8 bases and J by 0 bases, with 15 bases left in between. The CDR3 here is CASSSVGGSTDTQYF. The CDR3, as DNA: TGTGCCAGCTCCTCGGTTGGGGGGAGCACAGATACGCAGTATTTT.

The V and J genes are TRBV30 and TRBJ2-5; a possible D gene is TRBD1 (6 bases). This CDR3 comprises 18 residues. The germline gives CDR1 GTSNPN, CDR2 SVGIG (reference sequence). Between the trimmed V and J ends, which lost 0 bases and 7 bases, there was a span of 27 bases. CDR3: CAWSVLSMGAYEISTQYF. CDR3 nucleotides: TGTGCCTGGAGTGTACTTTCTATGGGGGCGTATGAGATCTCGACCCAGTACTTC.

V usage is TRBV25-1 and J usage is TRBJ1-1, with D tentatively TRBD1 (5 bases). This CDR3 contains 16 residues. The germline V and J ends were trimmed by 1 base and 5 bases, with 17 bases remaining between them. CDR1 and CDR2 from the germline V gene are MGHDK and SYGVNS. The CDR3 is CASSEFGGKGRTEAFF. The CDR3 region has the DNA TGTGCCAGCAGTGAATTCGGGGGTAAGGGGAGAACTGAAGCTTTCTTT.

The chain carries TRBV9 and TRBJ2-5; D call uncertain. Trimming stripped 4 bases from V and 0 bases from J, with 10 bases between. Germline values: CDR1 SGDLS, CDR2 YYNGEE. This CDR3 is built from 14 residues. DNA of the CDR3: TGTGCCAGCAGCCCCTACGGTCACCAAGAGACCCAGTACTTC. It is translated as CASSPYGHQETQYF.

Only a few counts were recorded for this clone. The chain employs TRBV6-4 and TRBJ2-1, with 13 bases matching TRBD2. The CDR3 totals 16 residues. Trimming took 2 bases from V and 3 from J; bases not matched to a gene: 1. CDR1 is MRHNA and CDR2 is SNTAGT in the germline V gene. In DNA, the CDR3 is TGTGCCAGCAGTGACGGGACTAGCGGGGACTACAATGAGCAGTTCTTC. It yields the protein CASSDGTSGDYNEQFF.

The V and J genes are TRBV6-1 and TRBJ2-3; the D gene is possibly TRBD2 (6 bases). CDR1 is MNHNS and CDR2 is SASEGT in the germline V gene. CDR3 length: 17 residues. The germline V and J ends were trimmed by 4 bases and 2 bases, with 19 bases remaining between them. The CDR3 region has the DNA TGTGCCAGCAGTGTTATCAGGGACGGGGGATTCACAGATACGCAGTATTTT. Protein sequence: CASSVIRDGGFTDTQYF.

The CDR3 spells CASSQGLAGGPGTDTQYF. CDR3 coding DNA: TGTGCCAGCAGCCAGGGACTAGCGGGGGGGCCGGGCACAGATACGCAGTATTTT. The J gene is TRBJ2-3, the V gene TRBV4-2; 16 nucleotides match TRBD2. V shed 3 bases and J 1 base; nucleotides not matched to a gene: 4. The CDR3 is made up of 18 amino acids. Per germline, CDR1 LGHNA and CDR2 YNFKEQ.

V gene TRBV19 combines with J gene TRBJ1-4; 8 bases align to TRBD1. Germline values: CDR1 LNHDA, CDR2 SQIVND (reference sequence). This CDR3 region has 14 residues. The trim removed 4 bases at V and 7 bases at J, leaving 5 bases unmatched. In DNA, the CDR3 is TGTGCCAGTAGTACCCCAGGGGGCCGTGAAAAACTGTTTTTT. Translating it yields CASSTPGGREKLFF.

The CDR3 protein is CASSGGTYNSPLHF. The CDR3 coding sequence is TGTGCCAGCAGTGGGGGCACCTATAATTCACCCCTCCACTTT. This sequence joins TRBV25-1 and TRBJ1-6; TRBD1 is a possible D gene (5 bases). This CDR3 is 14 amino acids long. V was shortened by 4 bases and J by 2 bases, with 6 bases between the two germline ends. Germline V gives CDR1 MGHDK, CDR2 SYGVNS.

The chain combines TRBV7-2 with TRBJ2-1, with a tentative D call TRBD1 (6 bases). CDR3 length equals 14 residues. Germline CDR1 and CDR2: SGHTA and FQGNSA. The V end lost 1 base, the J end lost 9 bases, and 13 bases lay between the germline ends. DNA of the CDR3: TGTGCCAGCAGCTTAGTTTTTTTAGGGGGTGAGCAGTTCTTC. Encoded protein: CASSLVFLGGEQFF.

The chain joins TRBV7-2 to TRBJ1-2; D may be TRBD1 (6 bases). The CDR3 consists of 14 residues. V was trimmed by 5 bases and J by 7 bases, leaving 17 bases between them. The V gene's germline CDR1 is SGHTA and CDR2 FQGNSA. CDR3 in amino acids: CASSPGQILLGYTF. CDR3 bases: TGTGCCAGCAGCCCCGGACAGATCCTCCTTGGCTACACCTTC.

V usage is TRBV9 and J usage is TRBJ1-2; D not resolved. V was shortened by 3 bases and J by 6 bases, with 15 bases between the two germline ends. Germline V CDR1 and CDR2: SGDLS, YYNGEE. The CDR3 covers 14 residues. Here the CDR3 reads CASSGTGLLNGYTF. In nucleotides, the CDR3 is TGTGCCAGCAGCGGAACTGGCTTACTAAATGGCTACACCTTC.

This chain uses TRBV5-1 with TRBJ2-3, with 10 nucleotides matching TRBD1. Germline V lookup: CDR1 SGHRS, CDR2 YFSETQ. CDR3 size: 15 residues. Losses at the gene ends were 3 bases for V and 6 bases for J; bases not matched to a gene: 7. This chain's CDR3 is CASSSGTGVGDTQYF. The CDR3 DNA is TGCGCCAGCAGCTCGGGGACAGGGGTGGGGGATACGCAGTATTTT. The whole variable domain, filled in from reference TRBV5-1 and TRBJ2-3, reads KAGVTQTPRYLIKTRGQQVTLSCSPISGHRSVSWYQQTPGQGLQFLFEYFSETQRNKGNFPGRFSGRQFSNSRSEMNVSTLELGDSALYLCASSSGTGVGDTQYFGPGTRLTVL.

The rearrangement joins TRBV9 to TRBJ1-2, with TRBD1 identical over 7 bases. The CDR3 runs to 14 residues. V was pared by 0 bases and J by 8 bases, with 7 bases of the junction left unmatched. CDR1 SGDLS and CDR2 YYNGEE come from the germline V gene. This chain's CDR3 is CASSVAEGASGYTF. The CDR3 coding sequence is TGTGCCAGCAGCGTAGCCGAGGGGGCGAGCGGCTACACCTTC.

The gene calls are TRBV5-5 and TRBJ1-6, with D maybe TRBD1 (5 bases). Germline CDR1 is SGHKS and CDR2 is YYEKEE (reference sequence). The CDR3 has 15 residues. V dropped 4 bases and J dropped 9 bases, with 17 bases sitting between them. Here the CDR3 reads CASSRDGGRASPLHF. The CDR3, as DNA: TGTGCCAGCAGCCGTGACGGGGGAAGGGCTTCACCCCTCCACTTT.

For this clone: Germline is not matched at one junction end, which may reflect a read error. This chain uses TRBV7-2 with TRBJ1-2, with TRBD1 matching 8 bases. CDR1 SGHTA and CDR2 FQGNSA come from the germline V gene. The CDR3 runs 13 residues. CDR3 protein: CASSSPGQAVLPF. In nucleotides, the CDR3 is TGTGCCAGCAGCTCCCCGGGACAGGCAGTACTTCCCTTC.

This chain uses TRBV20-1 with TRBJ2-1; D is unclear. This CDR3 spans 11 amino acids. Per germline, CDR1 DFQATT and CDR2 SNEGSKA (reference sequence). Trimming left V 3 bases short and J 5 bases short, with 5 bases between. The CDR3 sequence: CSARSNNEQFF. CDR3 DNA sequence: TGCAGTGCTAGGTCTAACAATGAGCAGTTCTTC.